This T cell receptor (beta chain) was observed in a study of shared clonotypes between healthy human individuals. Study-wide background: The study used three CD4 naive, three CD4 memory, two CD8 naive and one CD8 memory plate per donor.

General study findings and limits: Naive CD4 clonotype sharing across a few donors was around 5.5%.

Per germline, CDR1 MDHEN and CDR2 SYDVKM. V was shortened by 2 bases and J by 4 bases, with 12 bases between the two germline ends. The CDR3 consists of 15 residues. When replicate PCRs were run on sorted subsets, they used roughly 0.2 ug DNA, some 30,000 T cell genomes. The protocol was immunoSEQ multiplex PCR, while the TCRdb copy is restricted to in-frame clones and leaves out a portion. This sample yields roughly 2.6 million clones, of which more than 90% are seen a single time; over 0.12% belongs to the top ten. A note on this clone: The target antigen is unknown.

This chain uses TRBV28 with TRBJ1-5; D possibly corresponds to TRBD1 (5 bases). Sequencing input: naive CD4+ T cells sorted from blood. Subset of the sample: CD45RA+ positively selected. The source of this sequence is a man between 18 and 29 years old in good health. CDR3 protein: CASSLGKGANQPQHF. The CDR3, as DNA: TGTGCCAGCAGTTTAGGGAAAGGGGCAAATCAGCCCCAGCATTTT.